These 10 T cell receptor beta chains came from one sample sequenced in a study of CD8 T cells in Susac syndrome (dated by TCRdb to 2018 to 2020). Preparation of the library involved the immunoSEQ multiplex PCR assay. RNA was extracted using the RNeasy kit, and 0.5 to 1 microgram was reverse transcribed with random hexamers. The raw public reads went through TCRdb reprocessing: fastp at Q25, MiXCR clone calling, in-frame beta chains kept. A single entry per CDR3 protein holds the most common genes and DNA from its merged rows. This sample lists 150,000 to 160,000 distinct CDR3 sequences; over 85% were detected once. Clones ranked in the top ten supply about 0.21% of the sample. The sequenced sample consisted of CD8+ T cells from PBMCs. Receptors were obtained from a human donor with multiple sclerosis.

The rearrangement uses TRBV10-3 and TRBJ2-1; a weak D match, TRBD2 (5 bases). Trimming stripped 2 bases from V and 5 bases from J, with 16 bases between. Germline V gene sequence: CDR1 ENHRY, CDR2 SYGVKD. This CDR3 comprises 16 residues. CDR3 nucleotide sequence: TGTGCCATCAGTGAGACACTAGTGCCCGCCAACAATGAGCAGTTCTTC. Translating it yields CAISETLVPANNEQFF.

V and J are TRBV6-1 and TRBJ2-7, with TRBD1 matching 9 bases. The length of the CDR3 is 16 residues. Germline loops: CDR1 MNHNS, CDR2 SASEGT. Trimming took 6 bases from V and 0 from J; bases not matched to a gene: 9. CDR3 in DNA: TGTGCCAGCAGCCCCGGGACAGGGATGAGCTCCTACGAGCAGTACTTC. It specifies CASSPGTGMSSYEQYF.

The V gene is TRBV4-3, the J gene TRBJ1-5, with D possibly TRBD1 on 5 matching bases. CDR1 is LGHNA, CDR2 YSLEER, per germline. This CDR3 contains 16 residues. V was clipped by 0 bases and J by 3 bases, with 12 bases between them. CDR3 coding DNA: TGCGCCAGCAGCCAAGATTTTGGGGCAGACAATCAGCCCCAGCATTTT. It yields the protein CASSQDFGADNQPQHF.

The rearrangement joins TRBV27 to TRBJ2-7; 8 nucleotides line up with TRBD2. The CDR3 consists of 16 residues. V lost 3 bases and J lost 0; bases outside the gene matches: 7. Germline loops: CDR1 MNHEY, CDR2 SMNVEV (reference sequence). The CDR3 nucleotides read TGTGCCAGCAGTTTCTCCGGGGGGGAGAGCTCCTACGAGCAGTACTTC. Protein sequence: CASSFSGGESSYEQYF.

The V call is TRBV5-8, the J call TRBJ1-6; D is unresolved. The CDR3 consists of 15 residues. Per germline, CDR1 SGHTS and CDR2 YDEGEE. V was trimmed by 4 bases and J by 7 bases, leaving 15 bases between them. For the CDR3, the DNA is TGTGCCAGCAGCCACGTACGGGGTCGGAATTCACCCCTCCACTTT. Its protein is CASSHVRGRNSPLHF.

This chain uses TRBV23-1 with TRBJ2-5; TRBD1 agrees at 9 bases. TRBV23-1 is recorded as an ORF, its role being uncertain. V lost 7 bases to trimming and J lost 6 bases; unmatched junction nucleotides: 9. This CDR3 contains 14 residues. The CDR3 DNA sequence: TGCGCCAGCAAACTGACAGGGGGGCAACAGACCCAGTACTTC. This codes for CASKLTGGQQTQYF.

V is TRBV30 and J is TRBJ1-1, with 9 bases aligning to TRBD1. CDR3 length equals 16 residues. V lost 0 bases and J lost 4; bases outside the gene matches: 9. CDR1 is GTSNPN and CDR2 is SVGIG in the germline V gene (reference sequence). CDR3 bases: TGTGCCTGGAGTGTGGGGACAGGGAGAAGAGGCACTGAAGCTTTCTTT. As protein: CAWSVGTGRRGTEAFF.

This clonotype was seen a few times. The CDR3 sequence: CASSPGTGGTEAFF. CDR3 in DNA: TGTGCCAGCAGCCCCGGGACAGGGGGGACTGAAGCTTTCTTT. This chain uses TRBV7-9 with TRBJ1-1, with TRBD1 matching 11 bases. This CDR3 spans 14 amino acids. CDR1 and CDR2 from the germline V gene are SEHNR and FQNEAQ (reference sequence). The V segment lost 5 bases and the J segment 5 bases; nucleotides outside the gene matches: 4. Using reference TRBV7-9 and TRBJ1-1 for the parts outside the CDR3, the full variable domain is DTGVSQNPRHKITKRGQNVTFRCDPISEHNRLYWYRQTLGQGPEFLTYFQNEAQLEKSRLLSDRFSAERPKGSFSTLEIQRTEQGDSAMYLCASSPGTGGTEAFFGQGTRLTVV.

This clonotype came up once. The V call is TRBV3-1, the J call TRBJ1-2; D remains ambiguous. The V end was cut by 0 bases, the J end by 5 bases, with 4 bases between. Germline V lookup: CDR1 LGHDT, CDR2 YNNKEL (reference sequence). This CDR3 is built from 12 residues. The CDR3 spells CASSQEGYGYTF. Here the CDR3 DNA reads TGTGCCAGCAGCCAAGAAGGGTATGGCTACACCTTC.

The chain has TRBV18 and TRBJ2-1; maybe TRBD1 (6 bases). This CDR3 region has 14 residues. Germline V gene sequence: CDR1 KGHSH, CDR2 LQKENI. V was shortened by 2 bases and J by 8 bases, with 13 bases between the two germline ends. The CDR3 region has the DNA TGTGCCAGCTCACCAGGGGGCAGGGTGGATGAGCAGTTCTTC. Residues: CASSPGGRVDEQFF.